This is a list of T cell receptor beta chains from one sample in a study of response to subunit inactivated influenza vaccine. One entry per CDR3 protein results from TCRdb running MiXCR on the RT-PCR reads. The sample records hundreds of thousands of distinct CDR3 sequences, approximately 11% being singletons. This specimen was PBMCs from blood, taken more than 35 days after vaccination. The receptors were gathered from a man aged 50 to 60 who received an inactivated influenza vaccine. CDR3s leave out the opening cysteine and the closing phenylalanine or tryptophan. The order of the fields is D gene, clone size, V gene, CDR3 protein. A D gene is named only where the DNA matches it firmly. Some rows mark clone size as missing; the rest say once, few, many or name a class of expanded clone.

D: -; size: few; V: TRBV12-3/TRBV12-4; CDR3: ASSFTSSGNTIY
D: -; size: many; V: TRBV12-3/TRBV12-4; CDR3: ASSSGGIETQY
D: -; size: many; V: TRBV5-1; CDR3: ASSLGGQGLTYEQY
D: -; size: many; V: TRBV5-1; CDR3: ASSLGIQVINEQF
D: -; size: few; V: TRBV6-1; CDR3: ASSELLGGEAF
D: TRBD2; size: -; V: TRBV4-2; CDR3: ASSQVTSGGKETQY
D: TRBD1; size: -; V: TRBV4-1; CDR3: ASSQGDRTNYGYT
D: -; size: -; V: TRBV30; CDR3: AWSGQRETQY
D: TRBD1; size: -; V: TRBV6-1; CDR3: ASSAPDRASEQY
D: TRBD1; size: many; V: TRBV5-1; CDR3: ASSGGQGPYEQY
D: -; size: many; V: TRBV29-1; CDR3: SVALHATNEKLF
D: -; size: -; V: TRBV12-3/TRBV12-4; CDR3: ASSNQGNMNTEAF
D: TRBD2; size: many; V: TRBV12-3/TRBV12-4; CDR3: ASSLSGTADTQY
D: TRBD1; size: -; V: TRBV6-1; CDR3: ASSEVGQGAYEQY
D: -; size: many; V: TRBV5-7; CDR3: ASSLFDRRLAKNIQY
D: -; size: few; V: TRBV2; CDR3: ASNKDQLASPLH
D: -; size: -; V: TRBV4-3; CDR3: ASSQSSATNYGYT
D: -; size: many; V: TRBV5-1; CDR3: ASSLAGC
D: -; size: -; V: TRBV19; CDR3: ASSIMDSGYEQY
D: -; size: few; V: TRBV7-2; CDR3: ASSLVGRADGYT
D: TRBD1; size: many; V: TRBV9; CDR3: ASSPLLQGAGETQY
D: -; size: few; V: TRBV29-1; CDR3: SVGRRADTEAF
D: -; size: -; V: TRBV27; CDR3: ASSPHEGWGEQY
D: TRBD2; size: -; V: TRBV18; CDR3: ASSPLSQREGLETQY
D: TRBD2; size: -; V: TRBV28; CDR3: ASSLSGGNGEQY
D: TRBD1; size: few; V: TRBV12-3/TRBV12-4; CDR3: ASSPTVGQGNYGYT
D: -; size: many; V: TRBV6-1; CDR3: ASSRSLYTEAF
D: TRBD2; size: few; V: TRBV10-3; CDR3: AISDGLAGDEQF
D: -; size: few; V: TRBV28; CDR3: ASSLLGEGYNEQF